This T cell receptor beta chain derives from a study of blood T cell repertoires in COVID-19. The CDR3 covers 12 residues. Looked up from germline, CDR1 is SGHNT and CDR2 is YENEEA. V lost 5 bases and J 5 bases, leaving 10 bases between the germline ends. Libraries were prepared by immunoSEQ multiplex PCR; TCRdb keeps only in-frame clonotypes and omits some of them. The sample shows about 440,000 clones, roughly 90% of them seen only once. The sequence was obtained from a woman aged 25 to 39 with acute or convalescent COVID-19. What was sequenced was peripheral blood. The chain combines TRBV11-3 with TRBJ2-7; tentative D call: TRBD1 (6 bases). CDR3: CASSGRGDEQYF. The CDR3 coding sequence is TGTGCCAGCAGCGGCAGGGGCGACGAGCAGTACTTC.